Listed here are 24 T cell receptor beta chains from one sample, sequenced in a study of graft-versus-host responses after intestinal transplantation. Repertoires were generated with immunoSEQ multiplex PCR, while TCRdb's copy carries only in-frame clones and drops some. The table has about 40,000 clones, about nine tenths seen once. Specimen: PBMCs, collected roughly 270 days after transplant. All receptors come from a human patient who received an intestinal transplant, so some T cells may come from the graft donor.

This clone was seen a few times. V is TRBV9 and J is TRBJ2-2, with D unclear. CDR1 is SGDLS and CDR2 is YYNGEE in the germline V gene. Trimming shortened V by 0 bases and J by 3 bases, and 3 bases separated the two germline ends. The CDR3 has 13 amino acids. CDR3 residues: CASSVVDTGELFF. The CDR3, as DNA: TGTGCCAGCAGCGTAGTGGACACCGGGGAGCTGTTTTTT.

This clone has just one count. The chain couples TRBV5-4 to TRBJ2-2; D gene ambiguous. The CDR3 has 14 amino acids. In germline, CDR1 is SGHNT, CDR2 YYREEE (reference sequence). With 4 bases removed from V and 5 bases from J, the gap between germline ends came to 12 bases. The DNA of the CDR3 is TGTGCCAGCAGCCTAGAGGTGTTAACCGGGGAGCTGTTTTTT. It yields the protein CASSLEVLTGELFF.

The rearrangement joins TRBV5-4 to TRBJ2-3; 13 bases agree with TRBD2. V trimming: 3 bases; J trimming: 0 bases; junction bases outside the gene matches: 4. The CDR3 has 17 amino acids. From germline, CDR1 is SGHNT and CDR2 YYREEE (reference sequence). CDR3 coding DNA: TGTGCCAGCAGCTCCGGGACTAGCGGGACTAGCACAGATACGCAGTATTTT. Protein product: CASSSGTSGTSTDTQYF.

The chain is built from TRBV30 and TRBJ2-7, with D possibly TRBD2 on 5 matching bases. V was pared by 1 base and J by 6 bases, with 25 bases between. This CDR3 is 17 amino acids long. Germline CDR1 is GTSNPN and CDR2 is SVGIG (reference sequence). DNA for the CDR3: TGTGCCTGGAGTGAGTGGAAACCGGGCCACTATGGAGGCGAGCAGTACTTC. Its translation: CAWSEWKPGHYGGEQYF.

The CDR3 sequence is CASSDGESGYNEQFF. CDR3 DNA: TGTGCCAGCAGCGACGGGGAGAGCGGGTACAATGAGCAGTTCTTC. The chain couples TRBV9 to TRBJ2-1; TRBD2 might be the D (6 bases). Germline lookup yields CDR1 SGDLS and CDR2 YYNGEE. V lost 3 bases and J 4 bases, leaving 14 bases between the germline ends. The CDR3 spans 15 residues.

The chain employs TRBV7-4 and TRBJ1-5; D uncertain. Germline CDR1 is SGHVT and CDR2 is SQSDAQ. Trimming stripped 8 bases from V and 9 bases from J, with 5 bases between. The CDR3 consists of 9 residues. CDR3 residues: CASSGPQHF. The CDR3 region has the DNA TGTGCCAGCTCAGGGCCCCAGCATTTT.

The chain combines TRBV5-1 with TRBJ2-2, with D possibly matching TRBD2 (6 bases). The V and J ends lost 4 bases and 5 bases respectively, with 12 bases between them. The CDR3 runs to 14 residues. The germline CDR1 and CDR2 sequences are SGHRS and YFSETQ. CDR3 DNA: TGCGCCAGCAGCCGCTTCGGGGGAACCGGGGAGCTGTTTTTT. Protein sequence: CASSRFGGTGELFF.

The chain employs TRBV6-4 and TRBJ1-1, with 8 bases that match TRBD1. The germline V gene has CDR1 MRHNA and CDR2 SNTAGT. The ends lost 1 base at V and 6 bases at J; junction bases unmatched: 1. This CDR3 spans 13 amino acids. As DNA, the CDR3 is TGTGCCAGCAGTGACTTGACAGGGGCTGAAGCTTTCTTT. Protein sequence: CASSDLTGAEAFF.

V and J are TRBV5-1 and TRBJ1-4; 8 bases are shared with TRBD1. CDR1 and CDR2 from the germline V gene are SGHRS and YFSETQ. The CDR3 covers 14 residues. J was trimmed by 8 bases and V by 0 bases; bases with no gene match: 3. The CDR3 reads CASSLGQGLEKLFF. The CDR3, as DNA: TGCGCCAGCAGCTTGGGACAGGGGTTAGAAAAACTGTTTTTT.

The rearrangement links TRBV21-1 to TRBJ2-6. TRBV21-1 is described as a pseudogene. The CDR3 loop spans 15 amino acids. The CDR3 DNA reads as TGTGCCAGCCGCCAAGGGGGTCTTGGGGCCAACGTCCTGACTTTC. Translating gives CASRQGGLGANVLTF.

The V gene is TRBV6-6, the J gene TRBJ2-2; 7 bases match TRBD1. The germline V gene encodes CDR1 MNHNY and CDR2 SVGAGI (reference sequence). J lost 4 bases, V lost 2 bases, and 4 bases had no gene match. The CDR3 is 15 residues long. The CDR3: CASSYTGESTGELFF. The CDR3 DNA reads as TGTGCCAGCAGTTACACAGGGGAGTCCACCGGGGAGCTGTTTTTT.

In this sample, this clone turned up once. The chain recombines TRBV6-1 with TRBJ2-1, with 10 bases fitting TRBD2. The CDR3 runs to 13 residues. Trimming at V came to 8 bases and at J to 4 bases, leaving 2 bases not matched to a gene. CDR1 is MNHNS and CDR2 is SASEGT in the germline V gene. The CDR3 bases are TGTGCCAGCCAGCGGGGGGGATACAATGAGCAGTTCTTC. It yields the protein CASQRGGYNEQFF.

The rearrangement uses TRBV5-4 and TRBJ1-1; D gene uncertain. V lost 2 bases and J 2 bases, leaving 7 bases between the germline ends. Germline V lookup: CDR1 SGHNT, CDR2 YYREEE (reference sequence). The CDR3 covers 13 residues. In DNA, the CDR3 is TGTGCCAGCAGCTTAGCCGCAAACACTGAAGCTTTCTTT. This gives the protein CASSLAANTEAFF. Drawing the rest from reference TRBV5-4 and TRBJ1-1, the complete variable domain is ETGVTQSPTHLIKTRGQQVTLRCSSQSGHNTVSWYQQALGQGPQFIFQYYREEENGRGNFPPRFSGLQFPNYSSELNVNALELDDSALYLCASSLAANTEAFFGQGTRLTVV.

This clone was counted once. The chain recombines TRBV5-1 with TRBJ2-1, with a weak D call TRBD1 (5 bases). The CDR3 spans 12 residues. Germline V gene data show CDR1 as SGHRS and CDR2 as YFSETQ. V lost 2 bases to trimming and J lost 8 bases, with 8 bases between them. For the CDR3, the DNA is TGCGCCAGCAGCTTAGGGGTTGATGAGCAGTTCTTC. Amino acids: CASSLGVDEQFF. Full variable domain (rest looked up from reference TRBV5-1 and TRBJ2-1): KAGVTQTPRYLIKTRGQQVTLSCSPISGHRSVSWYQQTPGQGLQFLFEYFSETQRNKGNFPGRFSGRQFSNSRSEMNVSTLELGDSALYLCASSLGVDEQFFGPGTRLTVL.

This clone is a singleton in its sample. This chain uses TRBV27 with TRBJ1-1; 7 bases line up with TRBD1. The CDR3 sequence is 14 residues long. J gave up 1 base and V 6 bases, and 5 bases lay outside the gene matches. Per the germline V gene, CDR1 is MNHEY and CDR2 is SMNVEV (reference sequence). The CDR3, as DNA: TGTGCCAGCAGGATTCAGGGGGGGAACACTGAAGCTTTCTTT. Its translation is CASRIQGGNTEAFF.

Turning to this clone: One end of the junction varies from germline; a read error may be responsible. The same CDR3 can be traced to other DNA sequences in this sample. The J gene is TRBJ1-1, the V gene TRBV6-5; D gene ambiguous. This CDR3 contains 15 residues. Per germline, CDR1 MNHEY and CDR2 SVGAGI. CDR3 residues: CASSWIRAGNTEAFF. CDR3 nucleotide sequence: TGCGCCAGCAGTTGGATCCGAGCGGGAAACACTGAAGCTTTCTTT.

V is TRBV5-4 and J is TRBJ2-2; TRBD2 matches 13 bases. V shed 4 bases, J shed 3 bases, and the junction held 3 bases outside the gene matches. The CDR3 is made up of 16 amino acids. CDR1 and CDR2 from the germline V gene are SGHNT and YYREEE (reference sequence). DNA for the CDR3: TGTGCCAGCAGCCAACTAGCGGGGGGGCACACCGGGGAGCTGTTTTTT. Protein sequence: CASSQLAGGHTGELFF.

The chain carries TRBV29-1 and TRBJ2-2, with 7 bases that match TRBD1. This CDR3 is 14 amino acids long. Germline V gene lookup returns CDR1 SQVTM and CDR2 ANQGSEA. Trimming at V came to 4 bases and at J to 4 bases, leaving 6 bases not matched to a gene. In DNA form, the CDR3 reads TGCAGCGTTGTTTGGCCAGGGGGCACCGGGGAGCTGTTTTTT. Translating gives CSVVWPGGTGELFF.

This clone was recorded once. The gene calls are TRBV30 and TRBJ1-1; tentative D call: TRBD1 (5 bases). Germline-derived CDR1 and CDR2 are GTSNPN and SVGIG (reference sequence). The CDR3 has 12 amino acids. V was shortened by 8 bases and J by 4 bases, with 14 bases between the two germline ends. The CDR3 DNA follows: TGTGCCGGACGCAGGGAGAGCACTGAAGCTTTCTTT. As protein: CAGRRESTEAFF.

CDR3 protein: CAISEPGGQAGNTIYF. The CDR3 nucleotides read TGTGCCATCAGTGAGCCGGGAGGACAAGCGGGAAACACCATATATTTT. The rearrangement links TRBV10-3 to TRBJ1-3, with D possibly being TRBD1 (5 bases). V lost 2 bases and J 4 bases, leaving 15 bases between the germline ends. From germline, CDR1 is ENHRY and CDR2 SYGVKD. The CDR3 runs to 16 residues.

The table lists this clone with a count of one. The chain links TRBV27 to TRBJ1-6; TRBD1 matches 10 bases. J lost 8 bases, V lost 5 bases, and 9 bases had no gene match. The germline V gene has CDR1 MNHEY and CDR2 SMNVEV (reference sequence). This CDR3 comprises 16 residues. The CDR3 reads CASSRETGTGDSPLHF. As DNA, the CDR3 is TGTGCCAGCAGTCGTGAGACGGGGACAGGGGATTCACCCCTCCACTTT.

The chain carries TRBV19 and TRBJ1-1; no definite D call. The CDR3 totals 13 residues. Germline loops: CDR1 LNHDA, CDR2 SQIVND (reference sequence). The V end was cut by 5 bases, the J end by 4 bases, with 11 bases between. CDR3 nucleotides: TGTGCCAGTAGTCCGGGGTTGGCCACTGAAGCTTTCTTT. It encodes CASSPGLATEAFF.

V and J are TRBV6-5 and TRBJ1-4; weak D call: TRBD1 (6 bases). The CDR3 is made up of 12 amino acids. Germline-derived CDR1 and CDR2 are MNHEY and SVGAGI. Trimming removed 8 bases from V and 7 bases from J, with 11 bases in between. The CDR3 protein is CASHRVGEKLFF. DNA of the CDR3: TGTGCCAGCCACAGGGTTGGTGAAAAACTGTTTTTT.

This rearrangement joins TRBV30 to TRBJ1-1, with TRBD1 matching over 9 bases. CDR3 length: 14 amino acids. V lost 8 bases and J lost 7; bases outside the gene matches: 14. Germline CDR1 and CDR2: GTSNPN and SVGIG (reference sequence). The CDR3 region is CARTSGTGSNEAFF. CDR3 DNA: TGTGCCCGGACCTCCGGGACAGGGTCGAATGAAGCTTTCTTT.